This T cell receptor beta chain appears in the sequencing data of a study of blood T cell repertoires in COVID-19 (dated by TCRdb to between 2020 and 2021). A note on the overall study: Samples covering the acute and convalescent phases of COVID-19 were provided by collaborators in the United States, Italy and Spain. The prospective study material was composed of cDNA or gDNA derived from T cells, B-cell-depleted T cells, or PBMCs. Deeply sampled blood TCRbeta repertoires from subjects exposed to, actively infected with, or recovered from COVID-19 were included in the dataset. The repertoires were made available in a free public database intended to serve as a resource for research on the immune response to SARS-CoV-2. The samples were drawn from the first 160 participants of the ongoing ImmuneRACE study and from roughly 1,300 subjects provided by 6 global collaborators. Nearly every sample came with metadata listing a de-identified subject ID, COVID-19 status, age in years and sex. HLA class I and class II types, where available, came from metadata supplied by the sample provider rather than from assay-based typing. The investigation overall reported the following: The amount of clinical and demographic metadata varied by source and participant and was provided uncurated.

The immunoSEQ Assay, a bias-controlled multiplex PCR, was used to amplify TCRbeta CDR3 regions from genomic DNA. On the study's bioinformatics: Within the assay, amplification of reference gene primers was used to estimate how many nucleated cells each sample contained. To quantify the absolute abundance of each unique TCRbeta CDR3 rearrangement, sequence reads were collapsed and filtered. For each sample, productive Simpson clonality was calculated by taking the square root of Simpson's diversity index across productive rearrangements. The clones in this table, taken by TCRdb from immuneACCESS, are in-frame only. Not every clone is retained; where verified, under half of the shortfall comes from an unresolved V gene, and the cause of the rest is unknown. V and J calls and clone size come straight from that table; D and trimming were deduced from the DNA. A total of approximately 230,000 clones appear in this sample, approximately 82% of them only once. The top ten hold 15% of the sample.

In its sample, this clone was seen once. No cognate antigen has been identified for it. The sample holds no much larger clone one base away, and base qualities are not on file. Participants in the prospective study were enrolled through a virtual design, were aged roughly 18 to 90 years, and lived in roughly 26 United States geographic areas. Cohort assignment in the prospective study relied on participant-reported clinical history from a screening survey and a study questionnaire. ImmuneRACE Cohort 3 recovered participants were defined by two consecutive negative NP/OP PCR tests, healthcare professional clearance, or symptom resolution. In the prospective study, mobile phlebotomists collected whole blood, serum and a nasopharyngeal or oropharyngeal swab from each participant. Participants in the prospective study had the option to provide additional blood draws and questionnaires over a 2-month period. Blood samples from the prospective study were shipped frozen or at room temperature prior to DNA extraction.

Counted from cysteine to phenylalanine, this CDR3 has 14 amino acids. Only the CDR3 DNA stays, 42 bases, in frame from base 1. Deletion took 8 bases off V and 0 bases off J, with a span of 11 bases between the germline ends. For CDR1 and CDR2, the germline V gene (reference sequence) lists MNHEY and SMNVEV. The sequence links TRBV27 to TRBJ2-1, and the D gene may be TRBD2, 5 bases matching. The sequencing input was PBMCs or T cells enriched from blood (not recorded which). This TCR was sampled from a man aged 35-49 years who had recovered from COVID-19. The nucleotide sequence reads TGTGCCAGCCGTAGCGAGAGCTCCTACAATGAGCAGTTCTTC. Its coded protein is CASRSESSYNEQFF.